The rows below give T cell receptor beta chains drawn from one sample of a study of tumor-infiltrating lymphocytes in primary liver carcinoma. Using its own MiXCR run on the multiplex PCR reads, TCRdb lists one record per CDR3 protein. The data contain over 45,000 distinct CDR3 sequences, less than 85% of them seen just once; the ten biggest clones take up just under 30%. The sample taken for sequencing was liver tumor tissue from sampling region 5. These receptor sequences come from a man aged 35 to 55 with primary liver carcinoma and hepatitis B virus infection. CDR3s include the opening cysteine and the closing phenylalanine or tryptophan. Fields, in order: V gene, J gene, D gene, clone size, CDR3 protein, CDR3 DNA. D genes are given only for firm matches. Part of the rows lack a size; the others show once, few, many or a class for expanded clones.

v_gene: TRBV6-1; j_gene: TRBJ2-5; d_gene: TRBD1; abundance: many; CDR3aa: CASAGGPKETQYF; CDR3nt: TGTGCCAGCGCAGGGGGACCGAAGGAGACCCAGTACTTC
v_gene: TRBV28; j_gene: TRBJ2-4; d_gene: .; abundance: .; CDR3aa: CASSAIPKNTQYF; CDR3nt: TGTGCCAGCAGTGCAATCCCGAAAAACACTCAGTACTTC
v_gene: TRBV28; j_gene: TRBJ2-1; d_gene: .; abundance: few; CDR3aa: CAGSSSGGNEQFF; CDR3nt: TGTGCCGGCAGTTCATCAGGGGGGAATGAGCAGTTCTTC
v_gene: TRBV30; j_gene: TRBJ2-2; d_gene: TRBD1; abundance: many; CDR3aa: CAWTSGQGGELFF; CDR3nt: TGTGCCTGGACCTCCGGACAGGGCGGGGAGCTGTTTTTT
v_gene: TRBV6-5; j_gene: TRBJ2-2; d_gene: .; abundance: .; CDR3aa: CASRPSVGTGELFF; CDR3nt: TGTGCCAGCAGACCGTCAGTGGGCACCGGGGAGTTGTTTTTT
v_gene: TRBV12-3/TRBV12-4; j_gene: TRBJ2-3; d_gene: .; abundance: .; CDR3aa: CACKKVQSTDTQYF; CDR3nt: TGTGCCTGCAAAAAGGTTCAGAGCACAGATACGCAGTATTTT
v_gene: TRBV6-6; j_gene: TRBJ2-3; d_gene: TRBD1; abundance: .; CDR3aa: CASSYSPGGLLYTDTQYF; CDR3nt: TGTGCCAGCAGTTACTCGCCAGGGGGCCTATTATACACGGATACGCAGTATTTT
v_gene: TRBV7-2; j_gene: TRBJ2-7; d_gene: .; abundance: few; CDR3aa: CASSFWRGGEQYF; CDR3nt: TGTGCCAGCAGCTTTTGGCGGGGCGGCGAGCAGTACTTC
v_gene: TRBV28; j_gene: TRBJ2-5; d_gene: .; abundance: .; CDR3aa: CASSSQGPGPNHETREIQYF; CDR3nt: TGTGCCAGCAGCTCCCAGGGTCCAGGGCCAAACCACGAAACAAGGGAGATCCAGTACTTC
v_gene: TRBV4-1; j_gene: TRBJ2-2; d_gene: .; abundance: .; CDR3aa: CASTQALNTGELFF; CDR3nt: TGCGCCAGTACCCAAGCTCTGAACACCGGAGAGCTGTTTTTT
v_gene: TRBV4-1; j_gene: TRBJ1-6; d_gene: .; abundance: many; CDR3aa: CASSQESRDSPLHF; CDR3nt: TGCGCCAGCAGCCAAGAGAGCAGGGATTCACCCCTCCACTTT
v_gene: TRBV28; j_gene: TRBJ2-7; d_gene: TRBD1; abundance: .; CDR3aa: CAGSTIGTGGSSYEQYF; CDR3nt: TGTGCCGGCAGCACTATCGGGACAGGGGGGAGCTCCTACGAGCAGTACTTC
v_gene: TRBV18; j_gene: TRBJ2-7; d_gene: TRBD1; abundance: .; CDR3aa: CACSPMSTGDYEQYF; CDR3nt: TGTGCCTGCTCACCAATGTCGACAGGGGACTACGAGCAGTACTTC
v_gene: TRBV6-1; j_gene: TRBJ2-3; d_gene: .; abundance: .; CDR3aa: CTSRREDTQYF; CDR3nt: TGTACCAGCAGGCGGGAAGATACACAGTATTTT
v_gene: TRBV6-5; j_gene: TRBJ2-2; d_gene: .; abundance: many; CDR3aa: CASSYSTKQGDSGELFF; CDR3nt: TGTGCCAGCAGTTACTCTACGAAGCAGGGGGACTCCGGGGAGCTGTTTTTT
v_gene: TRBV4-1; j_gene: TRBJ2-5; d_gene: .; abundance: .; CDR3aa: CASSQEPGAEIQYF; CDR3nt: TGCGCCAGCAGCCAAGAGCCAGGGGCAGAGATCCAATACTTC
v_gene: TRBV11-1; j_gene: TRBJ2-7; d_gene: .; abundance: .; CDR3aa: CASSLEVTVSYEQYF; CDR3nt: TGTGCCAGCAGCTTGGAGGTGACCGTGTCTTACGAGCAGTACTTC
v_gene: TRBV5-4; j_gene: TRBJ2-7; d_gene: .; abundance: once; CDR3aa: CASSLSGRSYEQYF; CDR3nt: TGTGCCAGCAGCTTGTCTGGGAGGTCCTACGAGCAGTACTTC
v_gene: TRBV11-2; j_gene: TRBJ2-1; d_gene: .; abundance: .; CDR3aa: CASSPQGNEQF; CDR3nt: TGTGCCAGCAGCCCACAGGGCAATGAGCAGTTC
v_gene: TRBV6-5; j_gene: TRBJ2-7; d_gene: .; abundance: .; CDR3aa: CTSSYQSTPLEQYF; CDR3nt: TGTACCAGCAGTTACCAGTCAACACCTCTCGAGCAGTACTTC
v_gene: TRBV6-1; j_gene: TRBJ2-3; d_gene: TRBD1; abundance: .; CDR3aa: CASCMARGQGTDTQYF; CDR3nt: TGTGCCAGCTGTATGGCCAGGGGGCAGGGCACAGATACGCAGTATTTT
v_gene: TRBV15; j_gene: TRBJ2-1; d_gene: .; abundance: .; CDR3aa: CATSRDGRGDEQFF; CDR3nt: TGTGCCACCAGCAGAGATGGTAGGGGCGATGAGCAGTTCTTC
v_gene: TRBV11-2; j_gene: TRBJ2-1; d_gene: .; abundance: .; CDR3aa: CASTPLESAHYEQFF; CDR3nt: TGTGCCAGCACCCCCTTGGAATCGGCCCACTATGAGCAGTTCTTC
v_gene: TRBV7-9; j_gene: TRBJ2-3; d_gene: .; abundance: .; CDR3aa: CASSISREDDAHYF; CDR3nt: TGTGCCAGCAGCATTAGCAGGGAGGATGATGCGCATTATTTT